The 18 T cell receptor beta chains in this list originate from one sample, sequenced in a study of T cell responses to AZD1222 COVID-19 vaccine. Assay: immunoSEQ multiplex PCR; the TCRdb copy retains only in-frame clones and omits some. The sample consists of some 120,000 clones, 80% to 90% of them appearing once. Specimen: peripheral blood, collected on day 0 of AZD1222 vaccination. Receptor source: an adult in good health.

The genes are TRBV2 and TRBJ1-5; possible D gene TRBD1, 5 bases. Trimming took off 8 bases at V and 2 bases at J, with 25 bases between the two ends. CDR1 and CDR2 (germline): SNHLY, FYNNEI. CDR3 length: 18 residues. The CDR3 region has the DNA TGTGCCAGCCGTCCCGTGGCAGGGTGGTATGGAGGCAATCAGCCCCAGCATTTT. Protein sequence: CASRPVAGWYGGNQPQHF. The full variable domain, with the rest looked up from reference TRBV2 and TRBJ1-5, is EPEVTQTPSHQVTQMGQEVILRCVPISNHLYFYWYRQILGQKVEFLVSFYNNEISEKSEIFDDQFSVERPDGSNFTLKIRSTKLEDSAMYFCASRPVAGWYGGNQPQHFGDGTRLSIL.

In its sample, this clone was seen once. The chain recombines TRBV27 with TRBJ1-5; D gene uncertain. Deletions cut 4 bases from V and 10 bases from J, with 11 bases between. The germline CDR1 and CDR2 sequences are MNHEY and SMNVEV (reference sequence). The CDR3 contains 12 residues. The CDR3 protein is CASSSAGSPQHF. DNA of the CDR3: TGTGCCAGCAGTTCCGCGGGATCCCCCCAGCATTTT.

CDR3 sequence (DNA): TGTGCCAGCAGCCAAGATTCTAGGGCGGATGGCTACACCTTC. It codes for CASSQDSRADGYTF. This sequence joins TRBV3-1 (or the pseudogene TRBV3-2) and TRBJ1-2; no clear D gene. With 0 bases removed from V and 6 bases from J, the gap between germline ends came to 11 bases. This CDR3 comprises 14 residues. Germline lookup yields CDR1 LGHDT and CDR2 YNNKEL (reference sequence).

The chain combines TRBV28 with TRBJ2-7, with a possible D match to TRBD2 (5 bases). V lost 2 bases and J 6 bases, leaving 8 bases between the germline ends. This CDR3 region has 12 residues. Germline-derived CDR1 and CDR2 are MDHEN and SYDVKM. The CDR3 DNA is TGTGCCAGCAGTTTAGAGGGTCCCGAGCAGTACTTC. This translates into CASSLEGPEQYF.

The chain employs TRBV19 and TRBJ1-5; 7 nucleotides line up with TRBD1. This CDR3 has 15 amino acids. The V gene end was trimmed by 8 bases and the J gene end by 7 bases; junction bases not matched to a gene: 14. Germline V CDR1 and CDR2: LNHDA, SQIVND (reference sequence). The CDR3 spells CASSTFRQGGQPQHF. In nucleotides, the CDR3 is TGTGCCAGTTCCACTTTCAGACAGGGAGGCCAGCCCCAGCATTTT.

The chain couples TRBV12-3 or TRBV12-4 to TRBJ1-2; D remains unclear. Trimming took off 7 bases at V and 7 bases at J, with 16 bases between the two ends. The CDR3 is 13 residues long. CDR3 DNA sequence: TGTGCCAGCACCTTGGGAGGATCTGGTGGCTACACCTTC. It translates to CASTLGGSGGYTF.

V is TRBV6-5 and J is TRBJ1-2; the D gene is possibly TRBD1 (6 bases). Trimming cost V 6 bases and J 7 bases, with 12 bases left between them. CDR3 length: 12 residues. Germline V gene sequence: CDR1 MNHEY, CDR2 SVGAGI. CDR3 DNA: TGTGCCAGCAGCAACCAGGGGTCTGGCTACACCTTC. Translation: CASSNQGSGYTF.

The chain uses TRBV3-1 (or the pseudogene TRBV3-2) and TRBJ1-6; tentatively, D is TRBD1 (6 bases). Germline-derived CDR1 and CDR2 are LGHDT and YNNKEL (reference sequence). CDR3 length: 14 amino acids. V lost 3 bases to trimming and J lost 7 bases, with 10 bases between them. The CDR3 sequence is CASSHATGNSPLHF. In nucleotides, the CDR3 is TGTGCCAGCAGCCATGCAACAGGGAATTCACCCCTCCACTTT.

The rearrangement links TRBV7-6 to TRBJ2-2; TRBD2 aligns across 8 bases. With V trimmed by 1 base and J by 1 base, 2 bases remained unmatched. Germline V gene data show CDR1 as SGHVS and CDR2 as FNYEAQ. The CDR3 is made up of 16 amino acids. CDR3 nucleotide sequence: TGTGCCAGCAGCTTAGGTACTAGCGGGAACACCGGGGAGCTGTTTTTT. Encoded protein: CASSLGTSGNTGELFF. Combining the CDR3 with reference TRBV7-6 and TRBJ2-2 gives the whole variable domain GAGVSQSPRYKVTKRGQDVALRCDPISGHVSLYWYRQALGQGPEFLTYFNYEAQQDKSGLPNDRFSAERPEGSISTLTIQRTEQRDSAMYRCASSLGTSGNTGELFFGEGSRLTVL.

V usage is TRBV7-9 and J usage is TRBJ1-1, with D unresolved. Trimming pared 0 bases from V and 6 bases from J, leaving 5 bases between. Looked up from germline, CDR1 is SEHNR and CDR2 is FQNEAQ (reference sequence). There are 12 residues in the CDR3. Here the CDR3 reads CASSLATSEAFF. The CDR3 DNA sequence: TGTGCCAGCAGCTTAGCAACCTCTGAAGCTTTCTTT.

This CDR3 reads CASSHGTGVPGELFF. The CDR3 DNA reads as TGTGCCAGCAGTCATGGGACAGGGGTCCCCGGGGAGCTGTTTTTT. This chain joins TRBV7-3 and TRBJ2-2, with TRBD1 matching 10 bases. Germline CDR1 and CDR2: SGHTA and FQGTGA. CDR3 length: 15 amino acids. V shed 6 bases and J 6 bases; nucleotides not matched to a gene: 7.

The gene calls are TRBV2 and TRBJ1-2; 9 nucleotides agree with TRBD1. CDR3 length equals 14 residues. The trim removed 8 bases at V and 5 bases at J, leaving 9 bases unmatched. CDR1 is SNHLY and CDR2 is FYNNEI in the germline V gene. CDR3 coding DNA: TGTGCCAGCTTCCGGGACAGGGTTGGATATGGCTACACCTTC. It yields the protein CASFRDRVGYGYTF.

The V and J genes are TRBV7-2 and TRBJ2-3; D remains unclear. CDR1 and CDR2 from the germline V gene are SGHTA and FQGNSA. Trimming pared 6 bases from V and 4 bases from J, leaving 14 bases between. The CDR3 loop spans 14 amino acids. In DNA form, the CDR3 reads TGTGCCAGCAGTCCATTCATTGGGGCAGATACGCAGTATTTT. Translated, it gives CASSPFIGADTQYF.

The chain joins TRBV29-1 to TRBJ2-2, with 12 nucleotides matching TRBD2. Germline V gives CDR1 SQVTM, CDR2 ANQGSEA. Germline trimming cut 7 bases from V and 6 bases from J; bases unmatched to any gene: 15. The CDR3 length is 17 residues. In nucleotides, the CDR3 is TGCAGCGCCGGACCCCTAGCGGGGGGGCTCTCTGCCGGGGAGCTGTTTTTT. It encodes CSAGPLAGGLSAGELFF.

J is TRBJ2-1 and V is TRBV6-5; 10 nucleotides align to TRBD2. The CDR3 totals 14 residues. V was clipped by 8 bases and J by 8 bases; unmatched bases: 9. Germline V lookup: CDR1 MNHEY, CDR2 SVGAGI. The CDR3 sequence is CASVPGLALDEQFF. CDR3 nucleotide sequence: TGTGCCAGCGTTCCGGGACTAGCGCTCGATGAGCAGTTCTTC.

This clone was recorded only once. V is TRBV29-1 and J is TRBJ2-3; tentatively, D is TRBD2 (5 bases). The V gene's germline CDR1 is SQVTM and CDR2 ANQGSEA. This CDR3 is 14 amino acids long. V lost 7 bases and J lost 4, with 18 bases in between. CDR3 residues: CSAPNLRGSDTQYF. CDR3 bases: TGCAGCGCCCCTAACCTCCGGGGATCAGATACGCAGTATTTT.

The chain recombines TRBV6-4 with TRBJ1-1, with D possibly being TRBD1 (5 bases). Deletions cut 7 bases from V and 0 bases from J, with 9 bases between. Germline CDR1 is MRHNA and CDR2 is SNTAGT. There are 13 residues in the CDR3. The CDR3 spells CASKAGMNTEAFF. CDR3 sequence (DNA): TGTGCCAGCAAAGCAGGGATGAACACTGAAGCTTTCTTT.

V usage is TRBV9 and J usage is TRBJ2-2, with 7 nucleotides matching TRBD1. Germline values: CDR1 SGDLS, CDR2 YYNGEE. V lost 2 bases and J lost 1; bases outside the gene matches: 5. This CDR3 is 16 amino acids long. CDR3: CASSVSRDRNTGELFF. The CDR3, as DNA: TGTGCCAGCAGCGTCTCCCGGGACAGGAACACCGGGGAGCTGTTTTTT.